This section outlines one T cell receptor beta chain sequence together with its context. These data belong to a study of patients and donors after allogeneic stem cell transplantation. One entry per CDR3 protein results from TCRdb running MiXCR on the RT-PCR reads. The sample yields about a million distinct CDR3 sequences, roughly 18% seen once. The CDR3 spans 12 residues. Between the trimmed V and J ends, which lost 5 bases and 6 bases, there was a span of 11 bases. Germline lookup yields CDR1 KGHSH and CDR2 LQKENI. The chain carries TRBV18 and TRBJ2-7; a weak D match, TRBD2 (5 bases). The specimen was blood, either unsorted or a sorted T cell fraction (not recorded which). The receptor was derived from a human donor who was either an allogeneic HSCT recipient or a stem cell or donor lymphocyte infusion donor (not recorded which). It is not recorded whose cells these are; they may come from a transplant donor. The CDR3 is CASSEGMAEQYF. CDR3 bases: TGTGCCAGCTCAGAGGGCATGGCCGAGCAGTACTTC.